In this sample, the clone carrying this T cell receptor beta chain turned up once. This entry belongs to a study of CD8+ T cells in alopecia areata. CDR1 is SGHTA, CDR2 FQGNSA, per germline. J was trimmed by 1 base and V by 3 bases; bases with no gene match: 2. This CDR3 is built from 14 residues. After isolation, RNA underwent reverse transcription to generate cDNA as the sequencing template. Data came from immunoSEQ multiplex PCR; TCRdb stores just in-frame clones and leaves some out. The sample consists of about 210,000 clones, 64% of them appearing once. Specified treatment: oral pan-JAK inhibitor, 5-10 mg twice daily.

The clonotype was recovered from a human donor with alopecia areata. The sample in question was CD4+ T cells sorted from blood, obtained at week 4, from a patient treated with tofacitinib. The chain uses TRBV7-2 and TRBJ1-1, with TRBD1 matching over 7 bases. The CDR3 coding sequence is TGTGCCAGCAGCTTCGACAGGGCGAACACTGAAGCTTTCTTT. It translates to CASSFDRANTEAFF. The full variable domain, with the rest looked up from reference TRBV7-2 and TRBJ1-1, is GAGVSQSPSNKVTEKGKDVELRCDPISGHTALYWYRQSLGQGLEFLIYFQGNSAPDKSGLPSDRFSAERTGGSVSTLTIQRTQQEDSAVYLCASSFDRANTEAFFGQGTRLTVV.